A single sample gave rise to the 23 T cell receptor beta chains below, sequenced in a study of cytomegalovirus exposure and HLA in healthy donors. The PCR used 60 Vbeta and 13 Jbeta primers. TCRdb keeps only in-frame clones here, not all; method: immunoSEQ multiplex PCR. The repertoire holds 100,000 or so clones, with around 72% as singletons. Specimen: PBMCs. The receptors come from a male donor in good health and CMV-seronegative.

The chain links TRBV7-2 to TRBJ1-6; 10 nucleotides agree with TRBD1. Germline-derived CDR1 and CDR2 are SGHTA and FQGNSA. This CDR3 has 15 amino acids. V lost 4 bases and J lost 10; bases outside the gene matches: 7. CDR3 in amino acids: CASSSGQGRVSPLHF. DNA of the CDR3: TGTGCCAGCAGCTCGGGACAGGGGAGGGTCTCACCCCTCCACTTT.

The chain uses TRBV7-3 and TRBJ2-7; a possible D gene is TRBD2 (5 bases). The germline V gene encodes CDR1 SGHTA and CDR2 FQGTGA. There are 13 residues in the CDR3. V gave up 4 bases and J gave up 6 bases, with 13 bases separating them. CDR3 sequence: CASSSQNGGEQYF. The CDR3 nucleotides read TGTGCCAGCAGCTCACAAAACGGAGGCGAGCAGTACTTC.

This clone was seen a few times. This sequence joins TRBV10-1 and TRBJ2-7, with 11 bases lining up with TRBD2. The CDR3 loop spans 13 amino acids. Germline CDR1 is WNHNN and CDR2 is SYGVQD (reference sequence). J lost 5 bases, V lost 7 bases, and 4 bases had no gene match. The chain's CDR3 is CASIAGGKNEQYF. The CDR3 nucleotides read TGCGCCAGCATAGCGGGAGGGAAGAACGAGCAGTACTTC.

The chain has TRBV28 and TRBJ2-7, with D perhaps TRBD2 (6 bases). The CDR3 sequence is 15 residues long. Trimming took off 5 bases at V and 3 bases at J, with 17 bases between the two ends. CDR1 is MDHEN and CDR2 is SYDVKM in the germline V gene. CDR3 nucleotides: TGTGCCAGCAGTATAGCCGGGCAGGGAGGCTACGAGCAGTACTTC. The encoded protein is CASSIAGQGGYEQYF.

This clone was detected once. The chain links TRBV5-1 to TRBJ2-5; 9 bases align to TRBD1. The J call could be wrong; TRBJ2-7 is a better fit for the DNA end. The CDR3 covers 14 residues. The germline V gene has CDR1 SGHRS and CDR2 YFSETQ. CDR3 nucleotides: TGCGCCAGCAGCTTGCAACAGGGGGCAAACGAGCAGTACTTC. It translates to CASSLQQGANEQYF.

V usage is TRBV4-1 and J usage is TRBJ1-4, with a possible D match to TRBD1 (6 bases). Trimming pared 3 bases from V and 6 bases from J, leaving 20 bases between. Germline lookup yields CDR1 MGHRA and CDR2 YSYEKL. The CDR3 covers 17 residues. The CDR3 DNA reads TGCGCCAGCAGCCATCCCACAGGGATGAAAAAGGATGAAAAACTGTTTTTT. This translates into CASSHPTGMKKDEKLFF.

The CDR3 DNA is TGTGCCAGCTCAGACGGGACAGGGGATGTTCAGCCCCAGCATTTT. As protein: CASSDGTGDVQPQHF. This chain joins TRBV18 and TRBJ1-5; TRBD1 matches at 10 bases. There are 15 residues in the CDR3. The ends lost 5 bases at V and 6 bases at J; junction bases unmatched: 7. Germline-derived CDR1 and CDR2 are KGHSH and LQKENI. The entire variable domain, with the rest obtained from reference TRBV18 and TRBJ1-5, is as follows: NAGVMQNPRHLVRRRGQEARLRCSPMKGHSHVYWYRQLPEEGLKFMVYLQKENIIDESGMPKERFSAEFPKEGPSILRIQQVVRGDSAAYFCASSDGTGDVQPQHFGDGTRLSIL.

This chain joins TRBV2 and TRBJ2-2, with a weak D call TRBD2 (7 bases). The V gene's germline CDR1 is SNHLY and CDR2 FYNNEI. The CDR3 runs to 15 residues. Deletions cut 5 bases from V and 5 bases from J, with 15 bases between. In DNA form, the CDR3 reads TGTGCCAGCAGTCCGTGGGGGGGCGGGACCGGGGAGCTGTTTTTT. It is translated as CASSPWGGGTGELFF.

The CDR3 DNA reads as TGTGCCAGCAGCTCAGGACACTCTGGGGCCAACGTCCTGACTTTC. This codes for CASSSGHSGANVLTF. The rearrangement uses TRBV7-9 and TRBJ2-6, with D possibly matching TRBD1 (5 bases). This CDR3 has 15 amino acids. Germline CDR1 SEHNR, CDR2 FQNEAQ (reference sequence). Trimming cost V 4 bases and J 0 bases, with 7 bases left between them.

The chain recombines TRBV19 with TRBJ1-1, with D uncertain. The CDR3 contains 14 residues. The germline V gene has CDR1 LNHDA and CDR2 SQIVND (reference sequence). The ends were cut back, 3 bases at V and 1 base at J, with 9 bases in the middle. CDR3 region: CASSINPQNTEAFF. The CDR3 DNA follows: TGTGCCAGTAGTATTAACCCACAGAACACTGAAGCTTTCTTT. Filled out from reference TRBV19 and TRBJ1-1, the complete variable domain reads DGGITQSPKYLFRKEGQNVTLSCEQNLNHDAMYWYRQDPGQGLRLIYYSQIVNDFQKGDIAEGYSVSREKKESFPLTVTSAQKNPTAFYLCASSINPQNTEAFFGQGTRLTVV.

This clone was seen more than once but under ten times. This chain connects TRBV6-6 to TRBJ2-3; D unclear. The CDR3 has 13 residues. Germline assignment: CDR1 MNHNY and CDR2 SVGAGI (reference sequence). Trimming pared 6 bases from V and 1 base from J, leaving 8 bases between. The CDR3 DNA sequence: TGTGCCAGCAGCCCGTCTGGCACAGATACGCAGTATTTT. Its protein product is CASSPSGTDTQYF.

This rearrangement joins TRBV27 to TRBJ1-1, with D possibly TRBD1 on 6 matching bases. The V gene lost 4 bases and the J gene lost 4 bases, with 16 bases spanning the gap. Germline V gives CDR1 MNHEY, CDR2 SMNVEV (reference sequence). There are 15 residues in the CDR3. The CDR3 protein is CASSYPGVRGTEAFF. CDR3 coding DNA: TGTGCCAGCAGTTACCCAGGGGTAAGGGGCACTGAAGCTTTCTTT.

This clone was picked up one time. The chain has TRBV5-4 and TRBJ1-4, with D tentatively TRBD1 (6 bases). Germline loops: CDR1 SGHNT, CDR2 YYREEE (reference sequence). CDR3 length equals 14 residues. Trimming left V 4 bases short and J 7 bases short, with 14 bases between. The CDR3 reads CASSPGTQSEKLFF. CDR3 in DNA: TGTGCCAGCAGCCCCGGGACACAAAGTGAAAAACTGTTTTTT.

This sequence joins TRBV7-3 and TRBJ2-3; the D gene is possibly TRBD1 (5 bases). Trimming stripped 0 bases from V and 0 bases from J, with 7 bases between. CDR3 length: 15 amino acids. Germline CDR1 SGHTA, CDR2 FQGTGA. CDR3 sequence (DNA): TGTGCCAGCAGCTTAACGGGGCCTAGCACAGATACGCAGTATTTT. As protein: CASSLTGPSTDTQYF.

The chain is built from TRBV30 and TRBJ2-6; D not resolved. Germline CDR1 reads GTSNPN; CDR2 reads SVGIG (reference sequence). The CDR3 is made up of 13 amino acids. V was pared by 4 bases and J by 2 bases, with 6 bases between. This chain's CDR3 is CAWISAGANVLTF. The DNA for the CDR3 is TGTGCCTGGATCTCCGCTGGGGCCAACGTCCTGACTTTC.

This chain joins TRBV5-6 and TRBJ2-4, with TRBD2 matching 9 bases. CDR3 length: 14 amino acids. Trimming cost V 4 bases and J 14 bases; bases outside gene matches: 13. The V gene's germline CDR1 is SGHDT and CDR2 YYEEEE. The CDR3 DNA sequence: TGTGCCAGCAGCCCCGGGACTAGCTCCCTAGTAAAGTACTTC. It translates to CASSPGTSSLVKYF. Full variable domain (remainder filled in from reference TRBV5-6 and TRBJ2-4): DAGVTQSPTHLIKTRGQQVTLRCSPKSGHDTVSWYQQALGQGPQFIFQYYEEEERQRGNFPDRFSGHQFPNYSSELNVNALLLGDSALYLCASSPGTSSLVKYFGAGTRLSVL.

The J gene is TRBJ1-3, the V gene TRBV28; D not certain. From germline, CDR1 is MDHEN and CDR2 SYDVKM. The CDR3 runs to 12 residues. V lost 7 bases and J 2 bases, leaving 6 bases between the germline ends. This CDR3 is CASISPGNTIYF. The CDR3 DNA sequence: TGTGCCAGCATTAGTCCTGGAAACACCATATATTTT.

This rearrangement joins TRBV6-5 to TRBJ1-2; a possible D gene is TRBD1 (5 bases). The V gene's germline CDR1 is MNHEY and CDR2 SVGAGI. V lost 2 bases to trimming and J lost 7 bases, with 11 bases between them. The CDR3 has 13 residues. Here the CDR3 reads CASSYQGYAGYTF. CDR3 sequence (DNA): TGTGCCAGCAGTTACCAGGGTTACGCTGGCTACACCTTC.

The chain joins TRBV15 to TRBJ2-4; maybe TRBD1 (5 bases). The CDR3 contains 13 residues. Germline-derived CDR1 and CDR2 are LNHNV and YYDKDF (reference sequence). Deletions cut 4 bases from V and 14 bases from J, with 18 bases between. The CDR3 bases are TGTGCCACCAGCACCCCGTATGGGGCCGAGGAGTACTTC. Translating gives CATSTPYGAEEYF.

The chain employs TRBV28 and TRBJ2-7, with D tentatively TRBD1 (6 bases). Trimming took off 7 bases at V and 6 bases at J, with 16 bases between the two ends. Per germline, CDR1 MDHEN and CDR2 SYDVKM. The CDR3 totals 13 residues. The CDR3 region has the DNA TGTGCCAGCACCTTACAGGGAATCGGCGAGCAGTACTTC. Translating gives CASTLQGIGEQYF.

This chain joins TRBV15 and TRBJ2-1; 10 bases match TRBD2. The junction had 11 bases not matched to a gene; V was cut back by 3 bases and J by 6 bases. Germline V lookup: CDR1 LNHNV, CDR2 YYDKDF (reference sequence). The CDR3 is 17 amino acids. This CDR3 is CATSSIVGLAETNEQFF. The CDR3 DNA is TGTGCCACCAGCAGTATCGTTGGACTAGCGGAGACCAATGAGCAGTTCTTC.

The CDR3 loop reads CASSLGGSDTEAFF. The CDR3 DNA reads TGTGCCAGCAGTCTGGGGGGATCGGACACTGAAGCTTTCTTT. The chain couples TRBV28 to TRBJ1-1; tentatively, D is TRBD1 (5 bases). Trimming shortened V by 5 bases and J by 3 bases, and 13 bases separated the two germline ends. The length of the CDR3 is 14 residues. The V gene's germline CDR1 is MDHEN and CDR2 SYDVKM.

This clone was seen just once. This CDR3 is CASSARGSGELFF. The CDR3 bases are TGTGCCAGCAGCGCTCGGGGGAGCGGGGAGCTGTTTTTT. This chain uses TRBV5-4 with TRBJ2-2; the D gene is possibly TRBD2 (6 bases). Germline V gives CDR1 SGHNT, CDR2 YYREEE (reference sequence). V shed 4 bases and J shed 7 bases, with 11 bases lying between them. The CDR3 length is 13 residues.